The entry that follows covers one TCR beta chain sequence. Its antigen is unknown. Qualities for individual bases were not recorded, and no much larger clone is one base off. The sample was run on an Illumina HiSeq 1500. TCRdb passed the public sequencing reads through fastp at Q25 and MiXCR, retaining productive beta sequences. Each record represents a unique CDR3 protein, reported with the most common genes and DNA among its rows. The sample records roughly 860,000 distinct CDR3 sequences, 32% of which are singletons. Of the sample, over 10% falls within the top ten clones. This entry belongs to a study of T cell repertoires in cytomegalovirus infection (dated by TCRdb to between 2018 and 2021). About the study as a whole: The peptide stimulations were aimed at well-studied HLA-B-restricted epitopes as well as recently identified HLA-C-restricted CMV epitopes, whose presentation resists viral immunomodulation. The HLA type of each donor mattered for the analysis, because public TCR beta signatures pointed to carriage of CMV infection along with the matching HLA type. Study-wide conclusions, independent of this receptor: In both this cohort and an independent cohort of several hundred donors, the cumulative frequency of public TCR beta family members distinguished carriers of CMV infection plus the relevant HLA type. In the ex vivo response, HLA-C-restricted CMV-specific TCR beta clonotypes were dominant, and in two of eight donors the single most frequent clonotype came from this HLA-C-restricted group.

In the paper's terms, the treatment or condition label means: in vitro stimulation with specific CMV peptide epitopes to enrich CMV-specific T cells. The germline V gene (reference sequence) provides CDR1 LNHDA and CDR2 SQIVND. Counted from cysteine to phenylalanine, this CDR3 has 16 amino acids. The entry retains the CDR3 DNA only, 48 bases that are in frame from base 1. The germline ends are 14 bases apart after V is trimmed by 3 bases and J by 0 bases. The origin of this receptor is a human donor in good health (CMV status not recorded). Some clones in this sample may be carry-over from other donors' samples. Sequencing used cultured CD8+ T cells from PBMCs, obtained from culture after CMV antigen stimulation. The receptor chain draws on TRBV19 and TRBJ1-1, with a tentative D gene TRBD1 over 5 matching bases. The CDR3 protein: CASSIIPGRLNTEAFF. The DNA reads TGTGCCAGTAGTATTATTCCGGGACGGTTGAACACTGAAGCTTTCTTT.